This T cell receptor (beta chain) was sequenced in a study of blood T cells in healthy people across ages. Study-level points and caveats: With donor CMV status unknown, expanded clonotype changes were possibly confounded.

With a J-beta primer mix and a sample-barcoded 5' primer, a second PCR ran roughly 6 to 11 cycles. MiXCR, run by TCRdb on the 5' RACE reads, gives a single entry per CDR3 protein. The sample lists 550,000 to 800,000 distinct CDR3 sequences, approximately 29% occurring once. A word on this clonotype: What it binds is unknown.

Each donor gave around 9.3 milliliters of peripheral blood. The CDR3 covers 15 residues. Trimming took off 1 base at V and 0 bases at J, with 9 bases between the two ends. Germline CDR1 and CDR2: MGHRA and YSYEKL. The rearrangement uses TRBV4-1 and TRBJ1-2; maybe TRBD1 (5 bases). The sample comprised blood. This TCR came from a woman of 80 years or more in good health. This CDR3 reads CASSQVEGANYGYTF. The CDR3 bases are TGCGCCAGCAGCCAAGTAGAAGGGGCTAACTATGGCTACACCTTC.